This T cell receptor beta chain derives from a study of blood T cell repertoires in COVID-19 (dated by TCRdb to 2019 to 2021). Study-wide context: The collaborator samples originated in the United States, Italy and Spain and spanned the acute and convalescent phases of COVID-19. Where HLA class I and class II types were available, the types were taken from metadata supplied by the sample provider, not from assay-based typing. Sample metadata almost always included a de-identified subject ID, COVID-19 status, age in years and sex. The dataset comprised deeply sampled blood TCRbeta repertoires from subjects exposed to, actively infected with, or recovered from COVID-19. Samples were obtained from the ongoing ImmuneRACE study (first 160 participants) and from about 1,300 subjects provided by 6 global collaborators. The prospective study material was composed of cDNA or gDNA derived from T cells, B-cell-depleted T cells, or PBMCs. The repertoires were made available in a free public database intended to serve as a resource for research on the immune response to SARS-CoV-2. Results the study describes overall, beyond this receptor: Clinical and demographic metadata were provided uncurated, with the amount varying by source and participant.

The immunoSEQ Assay, a bias-controlled multiplex PCR, was used to amplify TCRbeta CDR3 regions from genomic DNA. Processing in the source paper ran as follows. Nucleated cell counts per sample were estimated from amplification of reference gene primers within the assay. To quantify the absolute abundance of each unique TCRbeta CDR3 rearrangement, sequence reads were collapsed and filtered. For each sample, productive Simpson clonality was calculated as the square root of Simpson's diversity index across productive rearrangements. Entries here come from immuneACCESS through TCRdb and include only in-frame sequences with V and J called. Some clones fail to appear in such tables; in the studies checked, an unresolved V gene covers under half of the shortfall, and the cause of the remainder is unknown. Clone size and V and J calls were adopted from that table, with D and trimming inferred from the DNA. The sample includes roughly 110,000 clones, with around 89% observed a single time. The ten largest make up about 4.8% of the sample.

Comments on this clone: Its antigen is currently not known. Base quality data are lacking; no much larger clone is found one base away.

V is reduced by 5 bases and J by 0 bases, leaving a spacing of 13 bases between them. From cysteine to phenylalanine, the CDR3 is 15 amino acids long. Only the CDR3 portion is preserved as DNA: 45 bases, with reading frame beginning at the first base. Based on the germline V gene, the CDR1 and CDR2 sequences are MNHEY and SVGAGI. Whole blood was collected in K2EDTA tubes by collaborating institutions according to the institutions' own protocols. For TCRbeta analysis, collaborators shipped samples in one of three forms: frozen whole blood, isolated PBMCs, or DNA extracted from either of those sample types.

The source is a woman aged 45-60 years with acute or convalescent COVID-19. Recombination linked TRBV6-5 to TRBJ1-1; the D segment cannot be called with confidence. The sequenced material came from peripheral blood. The CDR3 reads CASSPPEAMNTEAFF. At the DNA level, the sequence is TGTGCCAGCAGTCCCCCGGAGGCAATGAACACTGAAGCTTTCTTT.